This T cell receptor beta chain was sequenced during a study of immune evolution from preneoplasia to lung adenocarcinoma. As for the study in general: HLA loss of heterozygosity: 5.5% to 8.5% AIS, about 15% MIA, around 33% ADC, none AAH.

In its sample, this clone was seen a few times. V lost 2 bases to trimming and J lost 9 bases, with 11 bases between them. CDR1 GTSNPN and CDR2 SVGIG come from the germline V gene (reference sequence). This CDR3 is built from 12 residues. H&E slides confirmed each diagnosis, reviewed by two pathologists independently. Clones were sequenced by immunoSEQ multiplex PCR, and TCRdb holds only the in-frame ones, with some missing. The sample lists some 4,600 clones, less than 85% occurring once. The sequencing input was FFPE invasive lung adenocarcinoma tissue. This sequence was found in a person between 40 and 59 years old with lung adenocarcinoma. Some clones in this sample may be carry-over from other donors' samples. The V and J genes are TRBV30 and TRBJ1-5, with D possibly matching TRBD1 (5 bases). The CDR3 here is CAWSPGRRPQHF. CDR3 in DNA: TGTGCCTGGAGTCCGGGGCGAAGGCCCCAGCATTTT.